The present entry profiles one T cell receptor (beta chain) with its context. Its antigen is unidentified. The record originates from a study of radiotherapy plus CTLA-4 blockade in lung cancer. Study details: Disease control reached 31%, with objective responses in over 15%. Study outcomes and limitations: Radiotherapy plus ipilimumab was followed by expansion in blood of tumor-derived TCR clones. Reports identified early blood T cell clone dynamics, with interferon-beta, as the best response predictor.

The data were produced by immunoSEQ multiplex PCR, yet TCRdb's version contains in-frame clones alone and is incomplete. Of tens of thousands of clones in the sample, about 70% were seen once. Germline CDR1 LNHDA, CDR2 SQIVND (reference sequence). The CDR3 is 12 residues long. V was shortened by 3 bases and J by 8 bases, with 10 bases between the two germline ends. Each patient with chemo-refractory metastatic non-small-cell lung cancer was treated with focal radiation plus CTLA-4 blockade using ipilimumab. The J gene is TRBJ1-2, the V gene TRBV19; D not resolved. The TCR sequence derives from a human donor with non-small cell lung cancer who had stable disease on radiotherapy plus ipilimumab. The sample was peripheral blood, taken from a patient treated with radiotherapy plus ipilimumab. The CDR3 coding sequence is TGTGCCAGTAGTATTGGAGGGTCCGGCTACACCTTC. Translated: CASSIGGSGYTF.